This paragraph covers one TCR beta chain sequence. As handled by the study authors: Amplification from reference gene primers served as the basis for estimated nucleated cell counts. Profiling relied on immunoSEQ multiplex PCR, and the TCRdb table lists in-frame clones only, not all of them. V, J and clone size are those of that table, while D and trimming were read from the DNA. This table holds over 45,000 clones, over 65% found once. This CDR3 comprises 17 residues. V lost 0 bases, J lost 0 bases, and 4 bases stayed unmatched. The germline V gene encodes CDR1 SGDLS and CDR2 YYNGEE. The record originates from a study of blood T cell repertoires in COVID-19. Looking at the study overall: Acute and convalescent COVID-19 specimens originated in the United States, Italy and Spain. T cells, B-cell-depleted T cells, or PBMCs supplied cDNA or gDNA.

This sequence originates from a human donor in a cohort sampled during active COVID-19. The specimen sequenced was peripheral blood. The chain is built from TRBV9 and TRBJ1-3; 9 bases agree with TRBD1. CDR3 amino acids: CASSVDGTGFSGNTIYF. The CDR3 coding sequence is TGTGCCAGCAGCGTAGACGGGACAGGGTTCTCTGGAAACACCATATATTTT.